These 4 T cell receptor beta chains share one sample of origin, sequenced in a study of blood T cell repertoires in COVID-19 (TCRdb year 2020). Library method: the immunoSEQ multiplex PCR assay. This immuneACCESS table, as held by TCRdb, lists in-frame sequences with V and J called but not all clones. Of the missing ones, under half trace to an unresolved V gene in checked studies; the others have no known cause. This sample holds 95,000 to 130,000 clones; almost 85% were observed only once. Roughly 7.1% of the sample goes to the ten largest clones. The sequencing sample was made of peripheral blood. These receptors all stem from a man between 65 and 85 years old with active or convalescent COVID-19.

CDR3 protein: CASSWDRDGNQPQHF. The CDR3 DNA reads TGTGCCAGCAGTTGGGACAGGGATGGCAATCAGCCCCAGCATTTT. This chain links TRBV28 with TRBJ1-5, with 9 bases lining up with TRBD1. Germline loops: CDR1 MDHEN, CDR2 SYDVKM. J was trimmed by 2 bases and V by 4 bases; bases with no gene match: 3. The CDR3 runs to 15 residues.

CDR3 DNA: TGTGCCAGTAGTATATTTGTCAGGGGTGTCGAAGGCTACACCTTC. This sequence encodes CASSIFVRGVEGYTF. This chain links TRBV19 with TRBJ1-2, with D perhaps TRBD1 (6 bases). Trimming left V 2 bases short and J 8 bases short, with 18 bases between. CDR3 size: 15 residues. Germline V gene sequence: CDR1 LNHDA, CDR2 SQIVND (reference sequence).

This chain uses TRBV9 with TRBJ2-3; 11 nucleotides match TRBD2. Unmatched junction bases numbered 9, after V lost 1 base and J lost 2 bases. In germline, CDR1 is SGDLS, CDR2 YYNGEE. CDR3 length equals 18 residues. The CDR3 spells CASSVLTSGSGSTDTQYF. CDR3 coding DNA: TGTGCCAGCAGCGTATTAACTAGCGGGAGTGGATCCACAGATACGCAGTATTTT. Full variable domain (missing parts from reference TRBV9 and TRBJ2-3): DSGVTQTPKHLITATGQRVTLRCSPRSGDLSVYWYQQSLDQGLQFLIQYYNGEERAKGNILERFSAQQFPDLHSELNLSSLELGDSALYFCASSVLTSGSGSTDTQYFGPGTRLTVL.

The chain uses TRBV24-1 and TRBJ2-2; a possible D gene is TRBD1 (5 bases). Germline values: CDR1 KGHDR, CDR2 SFDVKD. This CDR3 is built from 17 residues. The V and J ends lost 4 bases and 0 bases respectively, with 14 bases between them. The CDR3 sequence is CATSDHRQIANTGELFF. CDR3 bases: TGTGCCACCAGTGACCACCGACAGATCGCGAACACCGGGGAGCTGTTTTTT.